This is a list of T cell receptor beta chains from one sample in a study of cytomegalovirus exposure and HLA in healthy donors. The repertoire was sequenced with immunoSEQ multiplex PCR; TCRdb's copy has only in-frame clones and lacks some. The sample has some 150,000 clones, nearly 80% seen once; the top ten hold about 0.62%. The sample comprised PBMCs. These receptors originate from a male donor in good health and CMV-seronegative. The CDR3 runs from the conserved cysteine through the conserved F or W. The D gene is left open where the match is weak. Some rows have no size entry. The others give once, few or many, or a class for an expanded clone.

len	abundance	v_gene	d_gene	j_gene	CDR3nt	CDR3aa
15	-	TRBV29-1	-	TRBJ1-1	TGCAGCGTTCGATCCTCAACAGTAATGAACACTGAAGCTTTCTTT	CSVRSSTVMNTEAFF
16	-	TRBV5-1	TRBD1	TRBJ1-4	TGCGCCAGCAGCTTGGGCGACAGGGCTTCTAATGAAAAACTGTTTTTT	CASSLGDRASNEKLFF
13	once	TRBV27	-	TRBJ1-1	TGTGCCAGCAGTCAGGGAGGGTCCACTGAAGCTTTCTTT	CASSQGGSTEAFF
14	-	TRBV6-5	-	TRBJ2-7	TGTGCCAGCAGAACAGGCTCTCTCTCCTACGAGCAGTACTTC	CASRTGSLSYEQYF
17	-	TRBV5-4	TRBD2	TRBJ2-3	TGTGCCAGCAGCTCCTCACCACTAGCGGGGCGCACAGATACGCAGTATTTT	CASSSSPLAGRTDTQYF
13	-	TRBV30	-	TRBJ1-3	TGTGCCTGGTCGACAGGAGTAGGTAACACCATATATTTT	CAWSTGVGNTIYF
14	-	TRBV5-6	TRBD1	TRBJ2-2	TGTGCCAGCAGCTCGGGACAGGGGGCCGGGGAGCTGTTTTTT	CASSSGQGAGELFF
13	-	TRBV30	TRBD1	TRBJ1-2	TGTGCCTGGAGTCTCGGACAGGGTGGTGGCTACACCTTC	CAWSLGQGGGYTF
12	-	TRBV18	-	TRBJ1-1	TGTGCCAGCTCCAAGTCGGACACTGAAGCTTTCTTT	CASSKSDTEAFF
16	-	TRBV4-3	-	TRBJ1-4	TGCGCCAGCAGCCAAGATCCAGCGGGCGCGAGGGTAAAACTGTTTTTT	CASSQDPAGARVKLFF
15	-	TRBV5-1	-	TRBJ1-4	TGCGCCAGCAGCTTGGAACAGGCAACTAATGAAAAACTGTTTTTT	CASSLEQATNEKLFF
16	-	TRBV5-1	-	TRBJ2-3	TGCGCCAGCAGCTTGAGCGCGGGGGCGATCACAGATACGCAGTATTTT	CASSLSAGAITDTQYF
15	-	TRBV7-8	TRBD1	TRBJ2-3	TGTGCCAGCAGCTTCCGGGACAGGGGCACAGATACGCAGTATTTT	CASSFRDRGTDTQYF
14	-	TRBV6-5	TRBD2	TRBJ2-7	TGTGCCAGCAGCCCCGGGACTAGCGGCTACGAGCAGTACTTC	CASSPGTSGYEQYF
14	-	TRBV11-3	-	TRBJ1-1	TGTGCCAGCAGCTTTTCAGGGCTGAACACTGAAGCTTTCTTT	CASSFSGLNTEAFF
12	-	TRBV7-9	-	TRBJ1-1	TGTGCCAGCAGCCCCAAGGCGGCAGAAGCTTTCTTT	CASSPKAAEAFF
15	-	TRBV15	TRBD1	TRBJ1-4	TGTGCCACCAGCCCTTCGACAGGGGGTAATGAAAAACTGTTTTTT	CATSPSTGGNEKLFF
15	-	TRBV5-1	TRBD2	TRBJ2-1	TGCGCCAGCAGCCCCGGGACTAGCGGGGTCGGTGAGCAGTTCTTC	CASSPGTSGVGEQFF
14	-	TRBV2	TRBD2	TRBJ2-5	TGTGCCAGCCGGGGGGGGTTCTACCAAGAGACCCAGTACTTC	CASRGGFYQETQYF
13	-	TRBV6-5	-	TRBJ1-6	TGTGCCAGCAGGGACGGACAGTTTTCACCCCTCCACTTT	CASRDGQFSPLHF
14	-	TRBV27	TRBD1	TRBJ2-1	TGTGCCAGCAGTATGGACAGGGGTTACAATGAGCAGTTCTTC	CASSMDRGYNEQFF
12	-	TRBV6-6	-	TRBJ1-2	TGTGCCAGCAAGGCAGGGGTCTATGGCTACACCTTC	CASKAGVYGYTF
18	-	TRBV4-3	-	TRBJ1-6	TGCGCCAGCAGCCAAGCCCCTTACTGGGCCTCGAGGGATTCACCCCTCCACTTT	CASSQAPYWASRDSPLHF
15	-	TRBV4-3	-	TRBJ2-1	TGCGCCAGCAGCCAAGATGGCGGCCGGCACAATGAGCAGTTCTTC	CASSQDGGRHNEQFF
19	-	TRBV5-1	TRBD2	TRBJ2-3	TGCGCCAGCAGCGCACAAGGCGGGACTAGCCCAACTCGCACAGATACGCAGTATTTT	CASSAQGGTSPTRTDTQYF
15	few	TRBV5-1	-	TRBJ1-1	TGCGCCAGCAGCTTGGGCCGGGGAGACCTATTTGAAGCTTTCTTT	CASSLGRGDLFEAFF
14	-	TRBV11-3	-	TRBJ1-1	TGTGCCAGCGGGGATTACTTCGAGGGCGCTGAAGCTTTCTTT	CASGDYFEGAEAFF
13	-	TRBV11-3	-	TRBJ2-5	TGTGCCAGCACCCCCAGGGCGGGGCAGACCCAGTACTTC	CASTPRAGQTQYF
12	-	TRBV5-1	-	TRBJ1-3	TGCGCCAGCAGCTTATTAGGAAACACCATATATTTT	CASSLLGNTIYF
15	-	TRBV28	TRBD1	TRBJ1-5	TGTGCCAGCAGTTCAGGGGGTTTGGGCAATCAGCCCCAGCATTTT	CASSSGGLGNQPQHF
15	-	TRBV5-4	-	TRBJ2-7	TGTGCCAGCAGCTTGCCCGCCCCAGGCGAGAGCGAGCAGTACTTC	CASSLPAPGESEQYF
15	-	TRBV2	TRBD1	TRBJ1-6	TGTGCCAGCAGGGGGACTGGACAGGGGAATTCACCCCTCCACTTT	CASRGTGQGNSPLHF
17	once	TRBV5-1	TRBD1	TRBJ2-6	TGCGCCAGCAGCTACGGGACAGGGTCCTCTGGGGCCAACGTCCTGACTTTC	CASSYGTGSSGANVLTF
12	-	TRBV6-5	TRBD1	TRBJ1-6	TGTGCCAGCCAGGGGGTTAATTCACCCCTCCACTTT	CASQGVNSPLHF
15	few	TRBV5-1	-	TRBJ1-4	TGCGCCAGCAGCGCGACAGGACACTTAAATGAAAAACTGTTTTTT	CASSATGHLNEKLFF
14	-	TRBV9	TRBD2	TRBJ2-7	TGTGCCAGCAGCCCCCGTCTAGCGGCCTACGAGCAGTACTTC	CASSPRLAAYEQYF
16	-	TRBV30	-	TRBJ1-1	TGTGCCTGGAGTCCTCAGCCACCGGGGGTCGGCACTGAAGCTTTCTTT	CAWSPQPPGVGTEAFF
13	-	TRBV30	-	TRBJ1-3	TGTGCCTGGAGTCTCGGGTCTGGAAACACCATATATTTT	CAWSLGSGNTIYF
16	few	TRBV11-2	TRBD2	TRBJ2-1	TGTGCCAGCAGCTTAGTGGCGGGAGAGTCCTACAATGAGCAGTTCTTC	CASSLVAGESYNEQFF
15	-	TRBV19	-	TRBJ1-1	TGTGCCAGTACCCCTAGGGGTGGCTTGAACACTGAAGCTTTCTTT	CASTPRGGLNTEAFF
14	-	TRBV7-2	TRBD2	TRBJ2-5	TGTGCCAGCAGCTCAAGCGGGAGCGGGGAGACCCAGTACTTC	CASSSSGSGETQYF
13	-	TRBV6-1	-	TRBJ1-1	TGTGCCAGCAGTGAAACGAGGAACACTGAAGCTTTCTTT	CASSETRNTEAFF
15	-	TRBV5-1	TRBD2	TRBJ2-7	TGCGCCAGCAGCCCGGGACTAGCGGAGCCCCTCGAGCAGTACTTC	CASSPGLAEPLEQYF
13	-	TRBV19	TRBD1	TRBJ1-1	TGTGCCAGTAGTCCCGACAGGGGCACTGAAGCTTTCTTT	CASSPDRGTEAFF
13	-	TRBV6-1	-	TRBJ1-1	TGTGCCAGCAGCGAGGGGGTGTGGCCTGAAGCTTTCTTT	CASSEGVWPEAFF
17	-	TRBV10-3	TRBD2	TRBJ2-3	TGTGCCATCAGTGGACCATTTAGCGGGGGAAACACAGATACGCAGTATTTT	CAISGPFSGGNTDTQYF
19	-	TRBV4-3	TRBD1	TRBJ1-1	TGCGCCAGCAGCCAAGATCCACTTGCCGAGGGGGCGGGGAACACTGAAGCTTTCTTT	CASSQDPLAEGAGNTEAFF
15	-	TRBV11-2	TRBD1	TRBJ1-2	TGTGCCAGCAGCTCCCGGGACAGCCTTAACTATGGCTACACCTTC	CASSSRDSLNYGYTF
13	few	TRBV5-1	-	TRBJ2-7	TGCGCCAGCAGCTACCAGATCTCCTACGAGCAGTACTTC	CASSYQISYEQYF
13	-	TRBV5-1	-	TRBJ1-1	TGCGCCAGCAGCGCTCAAAAGCATAGTGAAGCTTTCTTT	CASSAQKHSEAFF
16	few	TRBV27	TRBD1	TRBJ2-4	TGTGCCAGCGGGACAGGGGGAGGGTCGGCCAAAAACATTCAGTACTTC	CASGTGGGSAKNIQYF
13	-	TRBV6-1	TRBD1	TRBJ1-1	TGTGCCAGCAGTGCCCCCGGGACAGCGGGCGCTTTCTTT	CASSAPGTAGAFF
14	-	TRBV30	TRBD1	TRBJ1-5	TGTGCCTGGAGTGGGGGACAGAAGAATCAGCCCCAGCATTTT	CAWSGGQKNQPQHF
16	-	TRBV9	-	TRBJ1-2	TGTGCCAGCAGCGTAGACGTCGGGGTTGTCAGCTATGGCTACACCTTC	CASSVDVGVVSYGYTF
13	-	TRBV29-1	TRBD1	TRBJ2-5	TGCAGCGTTGGGCAGGGGGCGGGGGAGACCCAGTACTTC	CSVGQGAGETQYF
15	-	TRBV19	-	TRBJ2-3	TGTGCCAGTAGTGGGGTTGGCGGGACGACAGATACGCAGTATTTT	CASSGVGGTTDTQYF
17	once	TRBV29-1	TRBD1	TRBJ2-7	TGCAGCGTTGACTCAACCTTCGGGACAGGGGACGTGGGTGAGCAGTACTTC	CSVDSTFGTGDVGEQYF